Sequencing of this T cell receptor (beta chain) was carried out in a study of persistence of HIV-infected CD4 T cells. Study as a whole: Isolated cells were CMV- and HIV-1 Gag-responding CD4+ T cells. Multiple blood draws of up to about 200 mL, except two donors with single leukapheresis.

Sequencing used immunoSEQ version 4 in survey mode. Genomic DNA was diluted to 10 ng/uL, up to 1 ug per sample. Profiling relied on immunoSEQ multiplex PCR, and the TCRdb table lists in-frame clones only, not all of them. The sample records around 35,000 clones, 80% being singletons. V lost 4 bases, J lost 4 bases, and 7 bases lay in between. This CDR3 spans 13 amino acids. The germline gives CDR1 LGHDT, CDR2 YNNKEL (reference sequence). As regards this clone: The target antigen is unknown.

The stimulus was lysate of CMV-infected fibroblasts, about 10 ug/mL. Sorted nonresponding memory CD4+ T cells were CD40L-negative, CD69-negative, CD45RO-high. CD8-depleted PBMCs were stimulated about 20 hours with anti-CD28/CD49d costimulation, CD40-blocking antibody and enfuvirtide. Here the sequenced sample was CD4+ T cells sorted from PBMCs after 18-hour stimulation, taken from a patient who received antiretroviral therapy. The TCR comes from an adult man with HIV who was CMV-seropositive. The chain joins TRBV3-1 (or the pseudogene TRBV3-2) to TRBJ2-2; D is undetermined. The CDR3 nucleotides are TGTGCCAGCAGCCTCACGGGCACCGGGGAGCTGTTTTTT. The encoded protein is CASSLTGTGELFF.